The T cell receptor (beta chain) under discussion was sequenced for a study of T cell changes during pregnancy in multiple sclerosis. Repertoires were generated with immunoSEQ multiplex PCR, while TCRdb's copy carries only in-frame clones and drops some. The sample records over 55,000 clones, 85% to 90% being singletons. V was cut by 4 bases and J by 0 bases, with 13 bases left in between. Germline V gene lookup returns CDR1 LNHDA and CDR2 SQIVND (reference sequence). The CDR3 totals 16 residues. This TCR was sampled from a female donor in good health, enrolled as a control in a pregnancy study. The genes are TRBV19 and TRBJ1-3; D unresolved. The sample here was peripheral blood, taken after pregnancy. The DNA for the CDR3 is TGTGCCAGTAGTAGCTTCGGAGGGAGCTCTGGAAACACCATATATTTT. Translating it yields CASSSFGGSSGNTIYF.